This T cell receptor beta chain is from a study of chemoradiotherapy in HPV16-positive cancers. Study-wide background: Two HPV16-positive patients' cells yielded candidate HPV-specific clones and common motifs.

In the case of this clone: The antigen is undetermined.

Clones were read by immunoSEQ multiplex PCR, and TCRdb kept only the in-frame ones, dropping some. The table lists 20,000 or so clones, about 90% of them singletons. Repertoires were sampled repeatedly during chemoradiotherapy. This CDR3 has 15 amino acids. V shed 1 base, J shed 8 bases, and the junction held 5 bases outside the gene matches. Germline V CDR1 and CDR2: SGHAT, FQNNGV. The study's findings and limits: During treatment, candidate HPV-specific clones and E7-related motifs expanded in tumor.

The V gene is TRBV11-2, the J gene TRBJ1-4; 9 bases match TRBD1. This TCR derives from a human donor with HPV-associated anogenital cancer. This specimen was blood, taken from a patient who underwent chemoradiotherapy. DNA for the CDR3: TGTGCCAGCAGCTTAGGGGACAGGGATGGGGAAAAACTGTTTTTT. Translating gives CASSLGDRDGEKLFF.